This T cell receptor (beta chain) originates from a study of T cell responses to AZD1222 COVID-19 vaccine. Study-wide results and caveats: Repertoire samples came only from after the peak T cell response.

Using immunoSEQ multiplex PCR, the repertoire was profiled, and TCRdb retains in-frame clones only, with some absent. The sample gives roughly 150,000 clones, approximately 91% of which show up once; about 1.8% is in the top ten. Second-dose groups at about 4 or about 12 weeks were pooled. This clone has only one observation. What it binds is unknown. Trimming pared 2 bases from V and 2 bases from J, leaving 12 bases between. The CDR3 consists of 15 residues. In germline, CDR1 is MNHEY, CDR2 SVGAGI. The chain recombines TRBV6-5 with TRBJ1-2; tentative D call: TRBD1 (6 bases). The clonotype comes from an adult who received the AZD1222 COVID-19 vaccine. Sequences were derived from peripheral blood, sampled 28 days after the second AZD1222 dose. Here the CDR3 DNA reads TGTGCCAGCAGTTACAGTGGACAGCTGAACTATGGCTACACCTTC. Residues: CASSYSGQLNYGYTF.